This T cell receptor beta chain came from a study of PD-L1 blockade in urothelial cancer. The overall study: Prior chemotherapy ranged from 0 to 3 regimens per patient. Median T cell yield from blood was 130,000 to 150,000.

All patients carried locally advanced or metastatic urothelial carcinoma. This CDR3 is built from 15 residues. Germline V lookup: CDR1 ENHRY, CDR2 SYGVKD. V shed 6 bases, J shed 5 bases, and the junction held 10 bases outside the gene matches. Sequenced by immunoSEQ multiplex PCR; TCRdb stores in-frame clones only, minus some. The sample yields more than 45,000 clones, more than 70% seen once. The TCR originated in an elderly man with urothelial cancer. This sequence joins TRBV10-3 and TRBJ1-2; TRBD1 matches at 9 bases. Sample: PBMCs, taken around atezolizumab (anti-PD-L1) treatment. The CDR3 spells CAIRRDRVDLYGYTF. The CDR3, as DNA: TGTGCCATCAGGCGGGACAGGGTAGATCTATATGGCTACACCTTC.